Listed below are T cell receptor beta chains from one sample, sequenced in a study of cytomegalovirus exposure and HLA in healthy donors. The repertoire was sequenced with immunoSEQ multiplex PCR; TCRdb's copy has only in-frame clones and lacks some. Among 100,000 to 150,000 clones listed, 60% to 85% were seen once. The source material was PBMCs. All receptors come from a female donor in good health and CMV-seronegative. Both conserved end residues are part of each CDR3. Expanded clones are given a class, and other clones once, few, many or no size at all.

abundance	v_gene	j_gene	CDR3aa
once	TRBV6-1	TRBJ2-2	CASSSAGNTGELFF
.	TRBV28	TRBJ2-7	CASSLSGNRLYEQYF
.	TRBV4-1	TRBJ1-3	CASSQAQSGNTIYF
once	TRBV2	TRBJ2-3	CASSEVHTNTDTQYF
.	TRBV5-8	TRBJ2-5	CASSLWGGAEETQYF
few	TRBV19	TRBJ1-1	CASSIPAAAEAFF
once	TRBV5-1	TRBJ1-2	CASSSAGGVRGYTF
.	TRBV28	TRBJ2-5	CASSSRQRQETQYF
once	TRBV11-2	TRBJ1-3	CASSLDGTRENTIYF
.	TRBV7-9	TRBJ1-1	CASSFVGTGSPEAFF
.	TRBV6-1	TRBJ2-2	CAGQQGNTGELFF
.	TRBV10-1	TRBJ1-1	CASSESTGRAFF
few	TRBV7-9	TRBJ2-3	CASSLIGTGTDTQYF
.	TRBV28	TRBJ1-2	CASRSSLLSNYGYTF
.	TRBV29-1	TRBJ2-7	CSVYRDSFYEQYF
few	TRBV5-4	TRBJ2-1	CASSLVAGRGNEQFF
.	TRBV30	TRBJ1-4	CAWSAYRVNEKLFF
.	TRBV7-9	TRBJ2-1	CASSFGSLTGVVNEQFF
.	TRBV7-9	TRBJ1-1	CASSLTGGNQAFF
once	TRBV7-9	TRBJ1-2	CASSFPRGYGYTF
.	TRBV21-1	TRBJ2-7	CASSKCPLCPGYIYDLRSYEQYF
.	TRBV25-1	TRBJ1-2	CASSVTGARGGYTF
.	TRBV4-1	TRBJ1-5	CASSQDGGQGNQPQHF
.	TRBV5-1	TRBJ1-1	CASSSGPGGTEAFF
.	TRBV6-5	TRBJ1-5	CASSSGRFNNQPQHF
.	TRBV5-1	TRBJ1-2	CASSLETRGIYGYTF
few	TRBV11-2	TRBJ2-3	CASSTGVSGGAGIDTQYF
.	TRBV6-4	TRBJ2-2	CASSDWTSGRAGELFF
.	TRBV28	TRBJ2-1	CASIPLRDGRDNEQFF
.	TRBV2	TRBJ1-2	CASSELTGRHGYTF
.	TRBV10-1	TRBJ2-7	CASSDLTYEQYF
.	TRBV15	.	CATSYYLGQSYEQYF
.	TRBV7-8	TRBJ1-5	CASSLGQGASGSNQPQHF
.	TRBV7-9	TRBJ1-1	CSSSLEENTEAFF
.	TRBV4-1	.	CASSSRTSGTYEQYF
.	TRBV7-9	TRBJ2-1	CASSLDRGWNEQFF
.	TRBV18	TRBJ2-1	CASSPLPGLAYNEQFF
.	TRBV6-6	TRBJ2-2	CASTDSGRVSGELFF
.	TRBV9	TRBJ2-5	CASSVRTRGETQYF
once	TRBV28	TRBJ2-3	CASSRPERSTDTQYF
.	TRBV7-9	TRBJ2-2	CASSLRKGANTGELFF
once	TRBV7-9	TRBJ1-2	CASSFSRTGARGYTF
.	TRBV7-9	TRBJ2-3	CASSFGQGGTDTQYF
.	TRBV10-3	.	CAISGTGGEQYF
.	TRBV7-2	TRBJ2-5	CASSLALSGWRGALQETQYF
.	TRBV5-4	TRBJ1-1	CASSSRDREAEAFF
.	TRBV27	TRBJ2-5	CASSLESSGSFREQYF
.	TRBV7-2	TRBJ2-6	CASSRSPSTGANGLTF
few	TRBV6-6	TRBJ1-4	CASSYSGPGQFF
.	TRBV6-6	TRBJ1-1	CASSGTGVNTEAFF